This T cell receptor (beta chain) was documented in a study of blood T cell repertoires in COVID-19. This clone turned up a few times. V was clipped by 1 base and J by 5 bases; unmatched bases: 15. This CDR3 is 19 amino acids long. The germline V gene encodes CDR1 MGHRA and CDR2 YSYEKL. Libraries were prepared by immunoSEQ multiplex PCR; TCRdb keeps only in-frame clonotypes and omits some of them. The data contain 250,000 to 300,000 clones, around 84% of them singletons. Sequencing used peripheral blood. V is TRBV4-1 and J is TRBJ1-4, with TRBD1 matching over 8 bases. The TCR comes from a man in his fifties or sixties with acute or convalescent COVID-19. The CDR3: CASSQGPGTGVGGNEKLFF. In DNA, the CDR3 is TGCGCCAGCAGCCAAGGTCCCGGGACAGGTGTGGGGGGGAATGAAAAACTGTTTTTT.